The clone carrying this T cell receptor beta chain was seen ten or more times. Amplified TCR beta CDR3 regions derived from RNA transcripts. First-round RT-PCR targeting the TCR CDR3 was performed with the HTBI primer set. Each CDR3 protein gets one entry after TCRdb re-called the multiplex PCR reads with MiXCR. This sample carries roughly 380,000 distinct CDR3 sequences, roughly 14% of them seen once, and the ten largest clones take 11%. The study left out patients who had uncontrolled infection, other autoimmune disease, pregnancy or lactation. These data come from a study of T cells in Graves' hyperthyroidism and ophthalmopathy. The clonotype originates from a woman aged 60-75 years with Graves' hyperthyroidism. Sequenced input: blood.

The CDR3 loop is CASRYTGNEQFF. The DNA for the CDR3 is TGCGCCAGCAGGTATACAGGGAATGAGCAGTTCTTC. The chain couples TRBV5-1 to TRBJ2-1; perhaps TRBD1 as D (6 bases). This CDR3 has 12 residues. Germline CDR1 SGHRS, CDR2 YFSETQ. V dropped 5 bases and J dropped 7 bases, with 10 bases sitting between them.